These 4 T cell receptor beta chains were all obtained from the same sample, sequenced in a study of shared clonotypes between healthy human individuals (TCRdb year 2020). Library prep was done by the immunoSEQ multiplex PCR assay. The table comes from immuneACCESS by way of TCRdb, which keeps in-frame sequences with V and J called. Part of the clones is missing from these tables; in studies checked, under half for an unresolved V gene and the rest for unknown reasons. The sample yields hundreds of thousands of clones; about 74% were counted once. The top ten clonotypes cover roughly 1.7% of the sample. The sequencing sample was made of memory CD4+ T cells sorted from blood. The cell subset or site label, read with the paper, signifies: CD45RA-negative fraction. The receptors stem from a woman younger than 45 in good health.

The J gene is TRBJ2-4, the V gene TRBV6-6; 11 bases line up with TRBD2. Germline V lookup: CDR1 MNHNY, CDR2 SVGAGI (reference sequence). With V trimmed by 8 bases and J by 8 bases, 8 bases remained unmatched. The CDR3 consists of 14 residues. The CDR3 nucleotides are TGTGCCAGCTGTCTAGCGGGAGGAAGAGACATTCAGTACTTC. This codes for CASCLAGGRDIQYF.

This chain joins TRBV28 and TRBJ2-7, with 8 positions matching TRBD2. V lost 7 bases to trimming and J lost 3 bases; unmatched junction nucleotides: 8. Germline-derived CDR1 and CDR2 are MDHEN and SYDVKM. The CDR3 spans 14 residues. The CDR3, as DNA: TGTGCCAGCACCCCTGCGGGGGGCCTCTACGAGCAGTACTTC. Translation: CASTPAGGLYEQYF.

The gene calls are TRBV28 and TRBJ2-1; the D gene is possibly TRBD1 (5 bases). Germline V CDR1 and CDR2: MDHEN, SYDVKM. Trimming stripped 3 bases from V and 2 bases from J, with 14 bases between. The CDR3 extends over 16 amino acids. CDR3 in amino acids: CASSFAVAGTYNEQFF. CDR3 sequence (DNA): TGTGCCAGCAGTTTTGCAGTAGCAGGGACCTACAATGAGCAGTTCTTC.

This chain connects TRBV11-3 to TRBJ2-1; D remains ambiguous. Trimming removed 5 bases from V and 10 bases from J, with 18 bases in between. Per the germline V gene, CDR1 is SGHNT and CDR2 is YENEEA. This CDR3 region has 14 residues. CDR3 bases: TGTGCCAGCAGCGATGGGAACCTGGACGCAGAGCAGTTCTTC. It encodes CASSDGNLDAEQFF.